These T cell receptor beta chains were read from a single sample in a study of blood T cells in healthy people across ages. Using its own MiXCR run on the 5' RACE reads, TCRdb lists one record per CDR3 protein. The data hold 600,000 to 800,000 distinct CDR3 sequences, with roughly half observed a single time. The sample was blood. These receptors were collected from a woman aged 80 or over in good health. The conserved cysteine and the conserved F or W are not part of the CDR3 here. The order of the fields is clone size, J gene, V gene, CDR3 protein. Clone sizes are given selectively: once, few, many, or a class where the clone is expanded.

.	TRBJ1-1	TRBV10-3	AIGQGGNTEAF
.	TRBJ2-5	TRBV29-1	SVEDHRGRETQY
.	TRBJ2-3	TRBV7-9	ASGGQSTDTQY
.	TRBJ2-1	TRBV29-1	SVVADLSYNEQF
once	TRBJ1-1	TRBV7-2	ASSTRTGAMNTEAF
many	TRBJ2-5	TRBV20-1	SAPKPVEETQY
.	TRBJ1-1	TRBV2	TSGRESRGAF
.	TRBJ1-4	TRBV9	ASSGHGTGIEKLF
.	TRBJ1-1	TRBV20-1	SAKQREAF
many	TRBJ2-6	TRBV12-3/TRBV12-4	ASSKGQVAGANVLT
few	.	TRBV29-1	SVVGTSGGYNEQY
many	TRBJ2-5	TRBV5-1	ASSVEGRETQY
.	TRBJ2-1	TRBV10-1	ASSELAGRAKPRNEQF
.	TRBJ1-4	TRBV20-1	SARAAGNVEKLF
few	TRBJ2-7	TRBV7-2	ASSSLLTYEQY
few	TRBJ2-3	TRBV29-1	SVVSWRTSTDTQY
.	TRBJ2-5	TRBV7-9	ASSLTTGQGETQY
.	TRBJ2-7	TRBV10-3	AISESNIRRPYEQY
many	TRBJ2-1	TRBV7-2	ASSPDFSSYNEQF
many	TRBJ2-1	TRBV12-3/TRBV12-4	ASSLLAGVSEQF
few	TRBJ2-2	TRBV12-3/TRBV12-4	ASRPQLANTGELF
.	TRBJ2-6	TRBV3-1	ASSSKGPQSGANVLT
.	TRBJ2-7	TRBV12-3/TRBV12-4	ASSYYHRGRGEQY
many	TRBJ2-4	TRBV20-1	SARATGLDIQY
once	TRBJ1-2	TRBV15	ATSSRGQDYGYT
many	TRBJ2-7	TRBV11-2	ASSFAPTPYEQY
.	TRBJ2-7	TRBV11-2	ASSLGGLAGWVNEQY
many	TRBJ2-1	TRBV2	ASSGETDNEQF
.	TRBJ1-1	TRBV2	ASSEWEGVTEAF
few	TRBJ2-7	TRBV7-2	ASSLDSHEQY
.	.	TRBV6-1	ASTPSPTTGLHEQY
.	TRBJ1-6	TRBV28	ASVRRGAQNSPLH
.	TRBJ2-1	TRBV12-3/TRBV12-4	ASSVSDREILF
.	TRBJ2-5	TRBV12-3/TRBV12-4	ASSPGQGGRETQY
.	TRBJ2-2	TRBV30	AWRTTGPNTGELF
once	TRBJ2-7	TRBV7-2	AGSTQTSGRTDEQY
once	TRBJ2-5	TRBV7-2	ASSFVLGTKETQY
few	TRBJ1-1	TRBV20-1	SARDPRVGTEAF
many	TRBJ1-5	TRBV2	ASSPTGLSNQPQH
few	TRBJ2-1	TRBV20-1	SARGTSDPSSYNEQF
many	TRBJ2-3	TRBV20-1	SARRSGSTDTQY
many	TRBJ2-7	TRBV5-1	ASSPVAGPSYEQY
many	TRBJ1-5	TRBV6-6	ASGASGTSNQPQH
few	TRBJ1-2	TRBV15	ATSREGPTGYGYT
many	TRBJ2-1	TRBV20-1	SARAWTSGIMDEQF